The present T cell receptor (beta chain) was sequenced within a study of blood T cell repertoires in COVID-19. V lost 3 bases, J lost 4 bases, and 7 bases lay in between. From germline, CDR1 is LNHDA and CDR2 SQIVND (reference sequence). The CDR3 is 13 residues long. The table came from immunoSEQ multiplex PCR; TCRdb's copy has only in-frame clones and leaves some out. The sample shows roughly 92,000 clones, around 89% of them seen only once. The receptor comes from an elderly woman with active or convalescent COVID-19. The chain joins TRBV19 to TRBJ1-5, with no clear D. The sequencing input was peripheral blood. The CDR3 reads CASSMRENQPQHF. The CDR3 DNA reads TGTGCCAGTAGTATGAGGGAGAATCAGCCCCAGCATTTT.